A selection of T cell receptor beta chains follows, all from one sample in a study of cytotoxic CD8 clonotypes in ibrutinib-treated CLL. Data came from immunoSEQ multiplex PCR; TCRdb stores just in-frame clones and leaves some out. The table lists 65,000 to 95,000 clones, roughly 84% of them singletons. Specimen: PBMCs, collected before ibrutinib treatment. All receptors come from a human donor with chronic lymphocytic leukemia. CDR3s include the opening cysteine and the closing phenylalanine or tryptophan.

len: 16
v_gene: TRBV7-9
CDR3aa: CASSLAWGLADNEQFF

len: 14
v_gene: TRBV7-9
CDR3aa: CASTPGQPNTEAFF

len: 15
v_gene: TRBV6-5
CDR3aa: CASSPQGATNEKLFF

len: 17
v_gene: TRBV5-1
CDR3aa: CASSEGQALSGANVLTF

len: 15
v_gene: TRBV28
CDR3aa: CARYLRTGERDEQYF

len: 13
v_gene: TRBV10-1
CDR3aa: CASSLPTSGELFF

len: 17
v_gene: TRBV5-5
CDR3aa: CASSITLSLRENTEAFF

len: 11
v_gene: TRBV5-4
CDR3aa: CASSLGLTNTF

len: 17
v_gene: TRBV28
CDR3aa: CASSLWGRDRGPDTQYF

len: 16
v_gene: TRBV5-1
CDR3aa: CASSFATGGLRTEAFF

len: 13
v_gene: TRBV6-4
CDR3aa: CASSDDGRTEAFF

len: 17
v_gene: TRBV18
CDR3aa: CASSPSVSGAGGQPQHF

len: 17
v_gene: TRBV2
CDR3aa: CASSEGLLAGVTDTQYF

len: 17
v_gene: TRBV10-3
CDR3aa: CAISESMHPTSSYEQYF

len: 12
v_gene: TRBV18
CDR3aa: CASSPGAETQYF

len: 15
v_gene: TRBV9
CDR3aa: CASSVDGTGVYGYTF

len: 16
v_gene: TRBV7-3
CDR3aa: CASSPAGGTLGNEQFF

len: 15
v_gene: TRBV6-5
CDR3aa: CASSSSSVGDQPQHF

len: 14
v_gene: TRBV11-2
CDR3aa: CASSPTRGTDTQYF

len: 13
v_gene: TRBV7-8
CDR3aa: CASSRSRQTEAFF

len: 15
v_gene: TRBV5-5
CDR3aa: CASSSPGQGYNEQFF

len: 17
v_gene: TRBV18
CDR3aa: CASSHTILGSLPYEQYF

len: 15
v_gene: TRBV6-6
CDR3aa: CASRKTTTGSYGYTF

len: 18
v_gene: TRBV5-1
CDR3aa: CASSLIGTGPEGAYEQYF

len: 14
v_gene: TRBV27
CDR3aa: CASSRGGVVDEQYF

len: 17
v_gene: TRBV5-4
CDR3aa: CASSLRGSSSRYYGYTF

len: 17
v_gene: TRBV7-2
CDR3aa: CASSLGFLAGGYYEQYF

len: 13
v_gene: TRBV19
CDR3aa: CASKETGGEKLFF

len: 17
v_gene: TRBV4-2
CDR3aa: CASSPDRGIRLVYGYTF

len: 17
v_gene: TRBV5-1
CDR3aa: CASSLGQSPSGANVLTF

len: 17
v_gene: TRBV21-1
CDR3aa: CASSARAAGSSYNEQFF

len: 17
v_gene: TRBV5-6
CDR3aa: CASSSWTSGVSTDTQYF

len: 16
v_gene: TRBV7-8
CDR3aa: CASSGSGTGSNQPQHF

len: 15
v_gene: TRBV28
CDR3aa: CASSVQQGGAYGYTF

len: 15
v_gene: TRBV13
CDR3aa: CASSSRRQGYTEAFF

len: 12
v_gene: TRBV27
CDR3aa: CASRGTTDTQYF

len: 18
v_gene: TRBV27
CDR3aa: CASRRKTGVGPRADEQFF

len: 17
v_gene: TRBV7-2
CDR3aa: CASSLTSTSGRTDTQYF

len: 15
v_gene: TRBV5-4
CDR3aa: CASSLGTATNEKLFF

len: 15
v_gene: TRBV6-1
CDR3aa: CASMTDGYSNQPQHF

len: 12
v_gene: TRBV5-1
CDR3aa: CASSLARSGYTF

len: 15
v_gene: TRBV19
CDR3aa: CASSIGQGANYEQYF

len: 14
v_gene: TRBV6-1
CDR3aa: CASMGLAIDYEQYF

len: 12
v_gene: TRBV18
CDR3aa: CASSKEIYEQYF

len: 15
v_gene: TRBV14
CDR3aa: CASSQVAEQNTEAFF

len: 14
v_gene: TRBV7-9
CDR3aa: CASSPRNDPYEQYF

len: 14
v_gene: TRBV30
CDR3aa: CARALGSGTNEQFF